This T cell receptor beta chain was retrieved from a study of blood T cell repertoires in COVID-19. This CDR3 is 13 amino acids long. V gave up 8 bases and J gave up 0 bases, with 10 bases separating them. As handled by the study authors: The assay estimated nucleated cells by amplifying reference gene primers. Data came from immunoSEQ multiplex PCR; TCRdb stores just in-frame clones and leaves some out. Clone size and V and J calls were adopted from that table, with D and trimming inferred from the DNA. Found here are about 50,000 clones, over 65% of them singletons; the top ten hold under 7%. The V call is TRBV12-3 or TRBV12-4, the J call TRBJ1-1; D unresolved. Sample: peripheral blood. This TCR came from a woman between 55 and 75 years old with acute or convalescent COVID-19. The CDR3 here is CASDSRVNTEAFF. The CDR3 DNA is TGTGCCAGCGACTCTCGGGTGAACACTGAAGCTTTCTTT.